This T cell receptor (beta chain) was identified in a study of T cells after yellow fever vaccination. Points on this clonotype: As yet, its antigen is unknown.

From the 5' RACE reads, TCRdb called clonotypes with MiXCR, one entry per CDR3 protein. Among approximately 550,000 distinct CDR3 sequences, 15% to 20% were seen once, and the ten largest hold 14%. Study-wide results and limits: Once the booster was given, most primary-vaccination clones reappeared, at around 96% for CD4 and 88% for CD8. There was a small share of clonotypes that showed up in both the CD4 and CD8 compartments.

The CDR3 spans 15 residues. V lost 5 bases to trimming and J lost 1 base; unmatched junction nucleotides: 6. CDR1 and CDR2 from the germline V gene are SGHRS and YFSETQ. This sequence was found in a man aged 30 to 39 who received the YFV17D yellow fever vaccine. The genes are TRBV5-1 and TRBJ1-1; 9 positions agree with TRBD1. Sequenced material: PBMCs, taken 15 days after the yellow fever booster vaccination. Written as DNA, the CDR3 is TGCGCCAGCAGACTGCAGGGACAGGGGAACACTGAAGCTTTCTTT. Its translation is CASRLQGQGNTEAFF. Full variable domain (rest looked up from reference TRBV5-1 and TRBJ1-1): KAGVTQTPRYLIKTRGQQVTLSCSPISGHRSVSWYQQTPGQGLQFLFEYFSETQRNKGNFPGRFSGRQFSNSRSEMNVSTLELGDSALYLCASRLQGQGNTEAFFGQGTRLTVV.